The 19 T cell receptor beta chains given below trace back to one sample, sequenced in a study of blood T cell repertoires in COVID-19. TCRdb's copy holds only in-frame clones and misses some; the assay was immunoSEQ multiplex PCR. The table shows around 170,000 clones, with 85% to 95% occurring only once. Material for sequencing was peripheral blood. The receptors were sampled from a man in his forties or fifties with acute or convalescent COVID-19.

This clone was seen only once. This chain joins TRBV28 and TRBJ2-7; 8 positions agree with TRBD1. The CDR3 sequence is 18 residues long. The junction had 19 bases not matched to a gene; V was cut back by 2 bases and J by 7 bases. The germline V gene has CDR1 MDHEN and CDR2 SYDVKM. CDR3 protein: CASSLRPRGLTTTREQYF. DNA of the CDR3: TGTGCCAGCAGTTTAAGGCCCAGGGGGCTAACGACTACGAGGGAGCAGTACTTC.

The rearrangement links TRBV7-2 to TRBJ2-1, with a tentative D call TRBD2 (5 bases). Per germline, CDR1 SGHTA and CDR2 FQGNSA. The V and J ends lost 5 bases and 0 bases respectively, with 11 bases between them. The CDR3 sequence is 15 residues long. The CDR3: CASSASRGSYNEQFF. Here the CDR3 DNA reads TGTGCCAGCAGCGCATCCCGGGGCTCCTACAATGAGCAGTTCTTC.

The V gene is TRBV3-1 (or the pseudogene TRBV3-2), the J gene TRBJ1-3; D remains ambiguous. The V end lost 0 bases, the J end lost 1 base, and 7 bases lay between the germline ends. The CDR3 length is 15 residues. CDR1 and CDR2 from the germline V gene are LGHDT and YNNKEL (reference sequence). Here the CDR3 DNA reads TGTGCCAGCAGCCAAGATTCCGTTTCTGGAAACACCATATATTTT. Translated: CASSQDSVSGNTIYF.

V is TRBV7-9 and J is TRBJ1-4; D may be TRBD1 (5 bases). Trimming left V 5 bases short and J 0 bases short, with 10 bases between. Germline CDR1 SEHNR, CDR2 FQNEAQ (reference sequence). The CDR3 totals 15 residues. CDR3 in DNA: TGTGCCAGCAGCAAAAGACAGACAACTAATGAAAAACTGTTTTTT. This translates into CASSKRQTTNEKLFF.

J is TRBJ1-2 and V is TRBV11-1; 10 bases are shared with TRBD1. Germline-derived CDR1 and CDR2 are SGHAT and FQDESV (reference sequence). The V gene end was trimmed by 6 bases and the J gene end by 7 bases; junction bases not matched to a gene: 5. CDR3 length: 13 amino acids. CDR3 loop: CASRMTGGVGYTF. Here the CDR3 DNA reads TGTGCCAGCAGAATGACAGGGGGCGTTGGCTACACCTTC.

The CDR3 DNA reads TGTGCCTGGAGTGTAGTCCTGGTGACAGGGGGGAGCTTTGAACTGTTTTTT. Amino acid sequence: CAWSVVLVTGGSFELFF. The rearrangement links TRBV30 to TRBJ1-4; 9 bases are shared with TRBD1. The junction had 17 bases not matched to a gene; V was cut back by 0 bases and J by 12 bases. Germline CDR1 and CDR2: GTSNPN and SVGIG (reference sequence). This CDR3 spans 17 amino acids.

This clone was recorded only once. The genes are TRBV5-6 and TRBJ1-1; D may be TRBD1 (5 bases). Per the germline V gene, CDR1 is SGHDT and CDR2 is YYEEEE. The CDR3 length is 13 residues. Trimming took off 5 bases at V and 0 bases at J, with 8 bases between the two ends. CDR3 amino acids: CASSSGVNTEAFF. CDR3 coding DNA: TGTGCCAGCAGTTCGGGGGTGAACACTGAAGCTTTCTTT.

This chain links TRBV30 with TRBJ2-5, with D uncertain. Trimming removed 5 bases at V and 5 bases at J, with 9 bases between. CDR3 length: 11 residues. The germline CDR1 and CDR2 sequences are GTSNPN and SVGIG (reference sequence). The CDR3 sequence is CAWAVSETQYF. The CDR3 nucleotides read TGTGCCTGGGCGGTTTCGGAGACCCAGTACTTC.

The chain employs TRBV7-2 and TRBJ2-7; 11 bases agree with TRBD2. Germline V lookup: CDR1 SGHTA, CDR2 FQGNSA. This CDR3 comprises 15 residues. J was trimmed by 2 bases and V by 3 bases; bases with no gene match: 3. The CDR3 sequence is CASSLGLAVAYEQYF. DNA of the CDR3: TGTGCCAGCAGCTTGGGACTAGCGGTAGCCTACGAGCAGTACTTC.

The V gene is TRBV5-6, the J gene TRBJ1-6; tentatively, D is TRBD1 (5 bases). The germline gives CDR1 SGHDT, CDR2 YYEEEE. This CDR3 has 19 amino acids. The ends were cut back, 3 bases at V and 1 base at J, with 20 bases in the middle. CDR3 residues: CASSSGSLQVFSYNSPLHF. Here the CDR3 DNA reads TGTGCCAGCAGCTCTGGGTCCCTACAGGTTTTTTCCTATAATTCACCCCTCCACTTT.

The chain links TRBV24-1 to TRBJ2-2, with 9 positions matching TRBD2. CDR3 size: 14 residues. V was pared by 9 bases and J by 3 bases, with 4 bases of the junction left unmatched. Germline values: CDR1 KGHDR, CDR2 SFDVKD. The CDR3: CATSSGAYTGELFF. The CDR3 DNA follows: TGTGCCACCTCTAGCGGGGCCTACACCGGGGAGCTGTTTTTT.

J is TRBJ2-5 and V is TRBV30; 12 bases are a match to TRBD2. The CDR3 sequence is 17 residues long. Losses at the gene ends were 3 bases for V and 4 bases for J; bases not matched to a gene: 12. Germline loops: CDR1 GTSNPN, CDR2 SVGIG (reference sequence). CDR3 in DNA: TGTGCCTGGAGCGCAGGACTAGCGGGGCCGCGAGGAGAGACCCAGTACTTC. This codes for CAWSAGLAGPRGETQYF.

The chain recombines TRBV7-6 with TRBJ2-2, with TRBD2 matching over 7 bases. Per the germline V gene, CDR1 is SGHVS and CDR2 is FNYEAQ. This CDR3 region has 15 residues. Trimming at V came to 3 bases and at J to 7 bases, leaving 8 bases not matched to a gene. CDR3 nucleotides: TGTGCCAGCAGCTTGGGGCGGGAGAAGAGCGGGGAGCTGTTTTTT. Translating it yields CASSLGREKSGELFF.

J is TRBJ2-5 and V is TRBV15, with 13 bases fitting TRBD2. Losses at the gene ends were 3 bases for V and 5 bases for J; bases not matched to a gene: 12. The CDR3 covers 18 residues. Germline CDR1 LNHNV, CDR2 YYDKDF (reference sequence). The CDR3 region is CATSRAGLAGARLETQYF. The CDR3 DNA follows: TGTGCCACCAGCAGGGCAGGACTAGCGGGGGCGAGACTGGAGACCCAGTACTTC.

The rearrangement uses TRBV6-5 and TRBJ2-7, with 10 nucleotides matching TRBD1. The germline V gene has CDR1 MNHEY and CDR2 SVGAGI. The CDR3 loop spans 14 amino acids. V dropped 8 bases and J dropped 6; count of bases not matched to a gene: 10. The CDR3 loop reads CASDQTGGVFEQYF. In DNA form, the CDR3 reads TGTGCCAGCGATCAGACAGGGGGCGTCTTCGAGCAGTACTTC.

The chain combines TRBV19 with TRBJ1-1, with TRBD1 matching over 7 bases. The CDR3 has 14 amino acids. With 6 bases clipped from V and 0 bases from J, the junction kept 4 bases outside the gene matches. The germline V gene encodes CDR1 LNHDA and CDR2 SQIVND (reference sequence). The CDR3 bases are TGTGCCAGTAGCCCGACAGGGATGAACACTGAAGCTTTCTTT. This codes for CASSPTGMNTEAFF.

The CDR3 protein is CASSYGTSRTGTGELFF. CDR3 nucleotide sequence: TGTGCCAGCAGCTACGGGACTAGCCGAACAGGAACCGGGGAGCTGTTTTTT. The chain employs TRBV7-2 and TRBJ2-2; 9 nucleotides align to TRBD2. Losses at the gene ends were 4 bases for V and 5 bases for J; bases not matched to a gene: 11. Germline values: CDR1 SGHTA, CDR2 FQGNSA. This CDR3 region has 17 residues.

The V and J genes are TRBV5-4 and TRBJ1-6; 10 bases line up with TRBD1. Germline CDR1 and CDR2: SGHNT and YYREEE (reference sequence). Unmatched junction bases numbered 3, after V lost 4 bases and J lost 8 bases. The CDR3 loop spans 14 amino acids. Written as DNA, the CDR3 is TGTGCCAGCAGCATGGGACAGGGGTATTCACCCCTCCACTTT. Translating it yields CASSMGQGYSPLHF.

This CDR3 is CAWSPRVGAGASDTQYF. In DNA form, the CDR3 reads TGTGCCTGGAGTCCGCGGGTTGGAGCGGGGGCCTCCGATACGCAGTATTTT. This chain connects TRBV30 to TRBJ2-3; 8 nucleotides line up with TRBD2. V trimming: 2 bases; J trimming: 6 bases; junction bases outside the gene matches: 16. The germline V gene has CDR1 GTSNPN and CDR2 SVGIG (reference sequence). This CDR3 is built from 17 residues.